The source of this T cell receptor beta chain is a study of blood T cell repertoires in COVID-19. CDR3 length equals 15 residues. V lost 3 bases to trimming and J lost 7 bases, with 18 bases between them. Looked up from germline, CDR1 is SEHNR and CDR2 is FQNEAQ (reference sequence). The authors' processing: Quantification of nucleated cells was approximated via reference gene primer amplification. Assay used: immunoSEQ multiplex PCR; TCRdb lists only in-frame clones, some missing. That table furnishes V, J and clone size, whereas the DNA furnished D and trimming. The table includes some 55,000 clones, 80% to 85% detected once.

What was sequenced was peripheral blood. The V and J genes are TRBV7-9 and TRBJ1-1, with D possibly matching TRBD1 (5 bases). The clonotype originates from a woman aged 55-70 years with acute or convalescent COVID-19. CDR3 region: CASSFRTQGPDEAFF. CDR3 in DNA: TGTGCCAGCAGCTTCCGGACACAAGGGCCGGATGAAGCTTTCTTT.